This T cell receptor beta chain was sequenced in a study of blood T cells in healthy people across ages. Trimming stripped 0 bases from V and 6 bases from J, with 22 bases between. The CDR3 covers 18 residues. Germline CDR1 reads LGHNA; CDR2 reads YNFKEQ. This clonotype was found a few times. It was with a sample-barcoded 5' primer and a J-beta primer mix that a second PCR of roughly 6 to 12 cycles was run. TCRdb reprocessed the 5' RACE reads with MiXCR, giving one entry per CDR3 protein. The data show under 1,100,000 distinct CDR3 sequences, less than 25% seen once. The same data also went into a second study, on T cells of mothers and their children.

This TCR was recovered from a girl aged 2 to 9 in good health. The specimen sequenced was blood. The rearrangement joins TRBV4-2 to TRBJ2-3; the D gene is possibly TRBD2 (7 bases). The DNA of the CDR3 is TGTGCCAGCAGCCAAGAACCCGGGGGGCCGCGCCCTGCGGATACGCAGTATTTT. Translating gives CASSQEPGGPRPADTQYF.